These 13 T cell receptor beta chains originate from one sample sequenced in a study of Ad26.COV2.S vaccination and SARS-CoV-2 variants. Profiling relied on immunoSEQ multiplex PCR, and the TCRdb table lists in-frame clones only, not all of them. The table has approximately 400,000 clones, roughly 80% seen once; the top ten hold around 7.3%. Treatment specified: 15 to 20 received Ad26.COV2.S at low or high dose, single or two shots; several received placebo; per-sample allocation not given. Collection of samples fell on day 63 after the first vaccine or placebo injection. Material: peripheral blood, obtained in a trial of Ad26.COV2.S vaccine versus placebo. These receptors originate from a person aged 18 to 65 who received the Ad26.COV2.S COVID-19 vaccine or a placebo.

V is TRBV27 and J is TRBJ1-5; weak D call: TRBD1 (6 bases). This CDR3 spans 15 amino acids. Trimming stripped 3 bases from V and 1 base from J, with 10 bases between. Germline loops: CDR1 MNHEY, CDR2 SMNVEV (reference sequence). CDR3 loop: CASSLAQGSNQPQHF. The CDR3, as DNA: TGTGCCAGCAGTTTGGCTCAGGGGAGCAATCAGCCCCAGCATTTT.

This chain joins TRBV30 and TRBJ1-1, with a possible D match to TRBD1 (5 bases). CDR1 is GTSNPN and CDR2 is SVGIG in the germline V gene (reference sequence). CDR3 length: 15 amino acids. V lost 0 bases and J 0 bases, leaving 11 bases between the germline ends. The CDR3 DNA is TGTGCCTGGAGTGTACAGGAGCTTATGAACACTGAAGCTTTCTTT. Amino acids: CAWSVQELMNTEAFF.

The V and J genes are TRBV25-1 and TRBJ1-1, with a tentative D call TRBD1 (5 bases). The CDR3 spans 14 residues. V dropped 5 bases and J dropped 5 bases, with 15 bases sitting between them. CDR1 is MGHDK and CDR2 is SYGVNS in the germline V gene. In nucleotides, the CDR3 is TGTGCCAGCAGTCCAAGATTGGGGGTAACTGAAGCTTTCTTT. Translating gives CASSPRLGVTEAFF.

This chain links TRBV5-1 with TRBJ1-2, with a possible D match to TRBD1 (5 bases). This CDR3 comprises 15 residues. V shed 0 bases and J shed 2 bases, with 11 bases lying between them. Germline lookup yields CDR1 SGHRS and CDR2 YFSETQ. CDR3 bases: TGCGCCAGCAGCTTGGGGCGAGGGGAGAACTATGGCTACACCTTC. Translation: CASSLGRGENYGYTF. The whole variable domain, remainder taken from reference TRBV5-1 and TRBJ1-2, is KAGVTQTPRYLIKTRGQQVTLSCSPISGHRSVSWYQQTPGQGLQFLFEYFSETQRNKGNFPGRFSGRQFSNSRSEMNVSTLELGDSALYLCASSLGRGENYGYTFGSGTRLTVV.

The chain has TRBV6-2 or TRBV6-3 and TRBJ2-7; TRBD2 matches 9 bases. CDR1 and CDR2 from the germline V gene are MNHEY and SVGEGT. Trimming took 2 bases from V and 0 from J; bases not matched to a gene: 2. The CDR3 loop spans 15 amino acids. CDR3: CASSYGAGGSYEQYF. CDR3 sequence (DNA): TGTGCCAGCAGTTACGGAGCGGGGGGCTCCTACGAGCAGTACTTC.

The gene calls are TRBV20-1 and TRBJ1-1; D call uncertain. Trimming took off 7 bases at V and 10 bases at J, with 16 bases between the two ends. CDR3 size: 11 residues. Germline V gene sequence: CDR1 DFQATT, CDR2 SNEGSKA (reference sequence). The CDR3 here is CSVQLGDGAFF. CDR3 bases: TGCAGTGTCCAGCTCGGTGACGGAGCTTTCTTT.

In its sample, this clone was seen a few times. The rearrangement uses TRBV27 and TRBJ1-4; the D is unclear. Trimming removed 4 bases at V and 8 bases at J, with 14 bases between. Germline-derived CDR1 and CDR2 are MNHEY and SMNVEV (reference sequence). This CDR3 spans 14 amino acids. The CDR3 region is CASSYDRFGEKLFF. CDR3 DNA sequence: TGTGCCAGCAGTTATGACCGTTTCGGCGAAAAACTGTTTTTT. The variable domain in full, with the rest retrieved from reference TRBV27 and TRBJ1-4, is EAQVTQNPRYLITVTGKKLTVTCSQNMNHEYMSWYRQDPGLGLRQIYYSMNVEVTDKGDVPEGYKVSRKEKRNFPLILESPSPNQTSLYFCASSYDRFGEKLFFGSGTQLSVL.

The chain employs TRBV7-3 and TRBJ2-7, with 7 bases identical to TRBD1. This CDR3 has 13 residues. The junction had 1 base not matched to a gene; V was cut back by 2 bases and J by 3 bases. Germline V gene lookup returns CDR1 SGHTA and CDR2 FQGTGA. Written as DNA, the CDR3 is TGTGCCAGCAGCTTAGGACAGGACTACGAGCAGTACTTC. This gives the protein CASSLGQDYEQYF.

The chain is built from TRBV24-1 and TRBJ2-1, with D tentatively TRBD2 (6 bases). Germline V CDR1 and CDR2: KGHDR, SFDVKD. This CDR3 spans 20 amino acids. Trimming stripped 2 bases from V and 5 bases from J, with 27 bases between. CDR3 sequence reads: CATSDSGGQGRQTTHNEQFF. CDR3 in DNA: TGTGCCACCAGTGATTCCGGGGGTCAGGGACGGCAAACTACCCACAATGAGCAGTTCTTC.

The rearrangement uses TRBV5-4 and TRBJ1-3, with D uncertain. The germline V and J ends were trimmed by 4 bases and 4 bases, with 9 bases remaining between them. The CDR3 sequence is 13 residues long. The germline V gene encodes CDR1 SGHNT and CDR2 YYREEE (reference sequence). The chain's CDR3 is CASSRQSGNTIYF. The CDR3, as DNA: TGTGCCAGCAGCCGCCAGTCGGGAAACACCATATATTTT.

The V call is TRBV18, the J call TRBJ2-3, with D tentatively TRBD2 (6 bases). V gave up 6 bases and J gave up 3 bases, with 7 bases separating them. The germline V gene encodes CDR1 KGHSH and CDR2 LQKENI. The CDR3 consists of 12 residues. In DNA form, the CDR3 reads TGTGCCAGCTCGGAGGGAACAGATACGCAGTATTTT. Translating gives CASSEGTDTQYF.

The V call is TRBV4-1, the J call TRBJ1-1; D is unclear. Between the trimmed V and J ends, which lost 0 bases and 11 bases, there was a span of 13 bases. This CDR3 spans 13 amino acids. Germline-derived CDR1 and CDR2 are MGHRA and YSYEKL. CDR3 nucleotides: TGCGCCAGCAGCCAAGACCAGGAAGGTAGGGCTTTCTTT. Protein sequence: CASSQDQEGRAFF.

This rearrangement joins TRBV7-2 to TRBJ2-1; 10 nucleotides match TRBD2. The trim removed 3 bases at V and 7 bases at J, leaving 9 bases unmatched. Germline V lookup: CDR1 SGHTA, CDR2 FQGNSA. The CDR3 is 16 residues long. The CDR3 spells CASSFDLAGGLNEQFF. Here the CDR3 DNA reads TGTGCCAGCAGCTTCGATTTAGCGGGGGGTCTAAATGAGCAGTTCTTC.